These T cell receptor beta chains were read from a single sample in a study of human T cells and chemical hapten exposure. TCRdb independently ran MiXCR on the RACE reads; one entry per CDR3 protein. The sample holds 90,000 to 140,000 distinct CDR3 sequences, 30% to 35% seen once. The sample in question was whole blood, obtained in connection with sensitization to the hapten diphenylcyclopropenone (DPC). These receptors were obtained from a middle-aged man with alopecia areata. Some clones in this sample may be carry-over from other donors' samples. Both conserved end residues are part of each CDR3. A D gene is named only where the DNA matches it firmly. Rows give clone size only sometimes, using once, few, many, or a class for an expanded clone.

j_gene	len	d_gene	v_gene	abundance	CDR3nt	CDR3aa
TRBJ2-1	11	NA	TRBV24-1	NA	TGTGCCACCAGTGCCCTCTATGAGCAGTTCTTC	CATSALYEQFF
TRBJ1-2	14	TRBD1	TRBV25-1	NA	TGTGCCAGCAGGGATACAGGGGGAGTCTATGGCTACACCTTC	CASRDTGGVYGYTF
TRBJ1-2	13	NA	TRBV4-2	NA	TGTGCCAGCAGCCACGATGAAAATTATGGCTACACCTTC	CASSHDENYGYTF
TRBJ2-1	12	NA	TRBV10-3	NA	TGTGCCATCATGGGACGGAACAATGAGCAGTTCTTC	CAIMGRNNEQFF
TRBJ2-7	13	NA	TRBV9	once	TGTGCCAGCAGCGTAGCTCAAGGATTCGAGCAGTACTTC	CASSVAQGFEQYF
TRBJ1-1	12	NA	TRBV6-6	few	TGTGCCAGCAGCGGACTGAACACTGAAGCTTTCTTT	CASSGLNTEAFF
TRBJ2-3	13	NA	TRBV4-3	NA	TGCGCCAGCCGAGCGACAGGCACAGATACGCAGTATTTT	CASRATGTDTQYF
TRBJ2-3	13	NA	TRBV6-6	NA	TGTGCCAGCAGCACCCTAACGTCAGATACGCAGTATTTT	CASSTLTSDTQYF
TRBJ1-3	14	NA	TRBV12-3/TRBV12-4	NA	TGTGCCAGCAGTCCTAGGCAGGGCGGAAACACCATATATTTT	CASSPRQGGNTIYF
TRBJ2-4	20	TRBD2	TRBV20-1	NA	TGCAGTGCTAGAGAGACAAGGGCTAGCGGGAGGTATTCGGGCAAAAACATTCAGTACTTC	CSARETRASGRYSGKNIQYF
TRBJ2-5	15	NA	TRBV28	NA	TGTGCCAGCAGCGTGCGGGTCGTTTGCCAAGAGACCCAGTACTTC	CASSVRVVCQETQYF
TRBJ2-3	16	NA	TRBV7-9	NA	TGTGCCAGCAGCCTACAGGCAGGGGTGGTAACAGATACGCAGTATTTT	CASSLQAGVVTDTQYF
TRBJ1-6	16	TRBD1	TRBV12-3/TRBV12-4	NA	TGTGCCAGCAGTCCCGGGACAGGCGTAGGGGGATCACCCCTCCACTTT	CASSPGTGVGGSPLHF
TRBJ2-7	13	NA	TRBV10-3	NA	TGTGCCATCTCACCAACGGGAGCTCGGGAGCAGTACTTC	CAISPTGAREQYF
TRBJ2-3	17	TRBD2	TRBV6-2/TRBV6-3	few	TGTGCCAGCAGTTCGAGACTAGCGGGAGGGAAATCAGATACGCAGTATTTT	CASSSRLAGGKSDTQYF
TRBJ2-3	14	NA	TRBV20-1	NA	TGCAGTGCTAGGGACAGTCGGACCACAGATACGCAGTATTTT	CSARDSRTTDTQYF
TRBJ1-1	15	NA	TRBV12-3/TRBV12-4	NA	TGTGCCAGCAGTTCCCACAAGAGCCAGAACACTGAAGCTTTCTTT	CASSSHKSQNTEAFF
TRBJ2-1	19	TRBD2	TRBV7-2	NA	TGTGCCAGCAGCTTAATTCCGGGGGGGCTAGCGGGAGGGCGGGATGAGCAGTTCTTC	CASSLIPGGLAGGRDEQFF
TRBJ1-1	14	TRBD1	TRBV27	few	TGTGCCAGCAGGCTGGGACAGGGGGGGACTGAAGCTTTCTTT	CASRLGQGGTEAFF
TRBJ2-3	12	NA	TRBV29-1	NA	TGCAGCGTTGAGTTGTACACAGATACGCAGTATTTT	CSVELYTDTQYF
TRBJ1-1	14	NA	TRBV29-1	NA	TGCAGCGTTGAACTAACTAACCCGCAGGTTGAAGCTTTCTTT	CSVELTNPQVEAFF
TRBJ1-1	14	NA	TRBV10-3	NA	TGTGCCATCAGTGAGTCTGACGGGAACACTGAAGCTTTCTTT	CAISESDGNTEAFF
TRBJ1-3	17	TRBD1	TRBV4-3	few	TGCGCCAGCAGCCAATTTGGGACAGGGGTCGCTGGAAACACCATATATTTT	CASSQFGTGVAGNTIYF
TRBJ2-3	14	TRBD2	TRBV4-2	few	TGTGCCAGCACTCCGGGACTAGCGGCAAATACGCAGTATTTT	CASTPGLAANTQYF
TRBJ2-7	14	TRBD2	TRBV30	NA	TGTGCCTGGAGTGGGACTAGCGGGAGGGACGAGCAGTACTTC	CAWSGTSGRDEQYF
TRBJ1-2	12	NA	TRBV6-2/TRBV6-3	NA	TGTGCCAGCAGCCCAGATCGCTATGGCTACACCTTC	CASSPDRYGYTF
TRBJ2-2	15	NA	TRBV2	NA	TGTGCCAGCAGTGTAGCCAGTCAGGACGCCGGGGAGCTGTTTTTT	CASSVASQDAGELFF
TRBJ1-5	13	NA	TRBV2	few	TGTGCCAGCAGGGGGACTTACAATCAGCCCCAGCATTTT	CASRGTYNQPQHF
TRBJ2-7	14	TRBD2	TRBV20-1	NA	TGCAGTGCTCCCCCCCTGGCGGGAGGAGGCGAGCAGTACTTC	CSAPPLAGGGEQYF
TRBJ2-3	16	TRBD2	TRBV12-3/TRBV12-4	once	TGTGCCAGCAGCCGTAGCGGGAGGGCCGAAGTAGATACGCAGTATTTT	CASSRSGRAEVDTQYF
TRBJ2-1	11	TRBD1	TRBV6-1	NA	TGTGCCAGCGGGGACAGGGCTGAGCAGTTCTTC	CASGDRAEQFF
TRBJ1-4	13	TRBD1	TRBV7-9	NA	TGTGCCAGCAGCGACAGGGGGGAGGAAAAACTGTTTTTT	CASSDRGEEKLFF
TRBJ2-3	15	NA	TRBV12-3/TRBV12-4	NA	TGTGCCAGCGACACCTGGGCAGAGTCCACAGATACGCAGTATTTT	CASDTWAESTDTQYF
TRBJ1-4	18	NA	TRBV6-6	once	TGTGCCAGCAGTTCCAGGCGCCCGGTGGGGAACCATAATGAAAAACTGTTTTTT	CASSSRRPVGNHNEKLFF
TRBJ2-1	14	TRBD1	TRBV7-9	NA	TGTGCCAGCAGACCCGACAGGGGCTACAATGAGCAGTTCTTC	CASRPDRGYNEQFF
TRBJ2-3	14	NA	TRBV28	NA	TGTGCCAGCAGTTCCGGGACGGTCACAGATACGCAGTATTTT	CASSSGTVTDTQYF
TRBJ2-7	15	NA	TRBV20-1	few	TGCAGTGCTAGGGGCCCCGGCAGGGGCTCCTACGAGCAGTACTTC	CSARGPGRGSYEQYF
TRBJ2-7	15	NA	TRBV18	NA	TGTGCCAGCTCACCCTTTGACAGTACCCCCTACGAGCAGTACTTC	CASSPFDSTPYEQYF
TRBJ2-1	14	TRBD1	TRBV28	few	TGTGCCAGCAGTTTAGGGACAGCCTACAATGAGCAGTTCTTC	CASSLGTAYNEQFF
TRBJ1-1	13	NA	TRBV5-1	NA	TGCGCCAGCAGCTTGGAGATAGGGGCTGAAGCTTTCTTT	CASSLEIGAEAFF
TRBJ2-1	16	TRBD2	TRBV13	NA	TGTGCCAGCAGCTTGGCCCGGCGGGAGGGGCGAACTGAGCAGTTCTTC	CASSLARREGRTEQFF